The clone carrying this T cell receptor beta chain was seen more than once but under ten times. The data derive from a study of blood T cell repertoires in COVID-19. Clones were sequenced by immunoSEQ multiplex PCR, and TCRdb holds only the in-frame ones, with some missing. Of some 110,000 clones listed, 82% are singletons. CDR1 is SNHLY and CDR2 is FYNNEI in the germline V gene. This CDR3 is built from 14 residues. J lost 6 bases, V lost 6 bases, and 9 bases had no gene match. The clonotype comes from a man between 65 and 85 years old with acute or convalescent COVID-19. Sequenced: peripheral blood. The V gene is TRBV2, the J gene TRBJ1-2, with 8 nucleotides matching TRBD1. The CDR3 region is CASRMKTGADGYTF. Here the CDR3 DNA reads TGTGCCAGCAGGATGAAGACAGGGGCAGATGGCTACACCTTC.